The next 29 T cell receptor beta chains were all read from a single sample in a study of blood T cell repertoires in COVID-19. The repertoire was sequenced with immunoSEQ multiplex PCR; TCRdb's copy has only in-frame clones and lacks some. This sample yields about 140,000 clones, of which about nine tenths are seen a single time; around 40% belongs to the top ten. Sequencing input: peripheral blood. These receptors were obtained from a middle-aged man who had recovered from COVID-19.

CDR3 loop: CAISTGGASTDTQYF. CDR3 bases: TGTGCCATCAGTACAGGGGGAGCTAGCACAGATACGCAGTATTTT. The J gene is TRBJ2-3, the V gene TRBV10-3; 8 positions match TRBD1. Trimming removed 5 bases from V and 0 bases from J; junction bases left unmatched: 4. Germline assignment: CDR1 ENHRY and CDR2 SYGVKD. This CDR3 has 15 residues.

This clone appeared a few times. This chain connects TRBV19 to TRBJ2-7; 8 nucleotides line up with TRBD1. CDR3 length: 15 amino acids. V shed 4 bases, J shed 0 bases, and the junction held 5 bases outside the gene matches. Germline V CDR1 and CDR2: LNHDA, SQIVND (reference sequence). This CDR3 reads CASSRETGDSYEQYF. The CDR3 coding sequence is TGTGCCAGTAGTAGGGAGACAGGGGACTCCTACGAGCAGTACTTC. Supplemented by reference TRBV19 and TRBJ2-7, the full variable domain reads DGGITQSPKYLFRKEGQNVTLSCEQNLNHDAMYWYRQDPGQGLRLIYYSQIVNDFQKGDIAEGYSVSREKKESFPLTVTSAQKNPTAFYLCASSRETGDSYEQYFGPGTRLTVT.

This chain uses TRBV4-2 with TRBJ2-1; TRBD2 agrees at 12 bases. From germline, CDR1 is LGHNA and CDR2 YNFKEQ. This CDR3 is built from 16 residues. V was clipped by 0 bases and J by 4 bases; unmatched bases: 1. This CDR3 is CASSQETSGGYNEQFF. The DNA for the CDR3 is TGTGCCAGCAGCCAAGAGACTAGCGGGGGATACAATGAGCAGTTCTTC.

This clone came up a few times. The chain has TRBV7-3 and TRBJ2-2; TRBD1 aligns across 9 bases. The V and J ends lost 4 bases and 6 bases, in that order; junction bases with no gene match: 6. This CDR3 spans 15 amino acids. The germline V gene has CDR1 SGHTA and CDR2 FQGTGA. The CDR3 DNA reads as TGTGCCAGCAGCTCCACTGGGACAGGGTCCGGGGAGCTGTTTTTT. Its translation: CASSSTGTGSGELFF.

The genes are TRBV5-4 and TRBJ1-4, with a weak D call TRBD1 (6 bases). CDR3 size: 14 residues. Trimming pared 1 base from V and 6 bases from J, leaving 10 bases between. The germline gives CDR1 SGHNT, CDR2 YYREEE (reference sequence). The CDR3 DNA sequence: TGTGCCAGCAGCTTGACGGCAGGGGATGAAAAACTGTTTTTT. Its translation is CASSLTAGDEKLFF.

The CDR3: CASSPTQGRRIENTEAFF. The CDR3 coding sequence is TGTGCCAGCAGTCCAACCCAGGGGCGACGTATAGAGAACACTGAAGCTTTCTTT. The gene calls are TRBV11-3 and TRBJ1-1; a possible D gene is TRBD1 (6 bases). Trimming shortened V by 6 bases and J by 1 base, and 24 bases separated the two germline ends. The CDR3 consists of 18 residues. Germline CDR1 and CDR2: SGHNT and YENEEA.

The rearrangement uses TRBV6-5 and TRBJ2-1; TRBD2 aligns across 7 bases. CDR3 length: 15 amino acids. V was clipped by 5 bases and J by 4 bases; unmatched bases: 8. Germline assignment: CDR1 MNHEY and CDR2 SVGAGI. CDR3: CASSPPSGGYNEQFF. In DNA, the CDR3 is TGTGCCAGCAGTCCTCCTTCGGGGGGATACAATGAGCAGTTCTTC.

This chain links TRBV9 with TRBJ1-2, with 8 bases aligning to TRBD1. The germline V gene encodes CDR1 SGDLS and CDR2 YYNGEE. Losses at the gene ends were 3 bases for V and 8 bases for J; bases not matched to a gene: 6. This CDR3 has 13 residues. CDR3 sequence reads: CASSALTGVGYTF. In DNA form, the CDR3 reads TGTGCCAGCAGCGCATTGACAGGGGTCGGCTACACCTTC.

CDR3 bases: TGTGCCAGCTCCAGCGGGGGGGCTAGCGACAATGAGCAGTTCTTC. As protein: CASSSGGASDNEQFF. The chain joins TRBV7-6 to TRBJ2-1; the match to TRBD2 covers 10 bases. This CDR3 region has 15 residues. The germline V gene encodes CDR1 SGHVS and CDR2 FNYEAQ. Trimming at V came to 8 bases and at J to 5 bases, leaving 9 bases not matched to a gene.

V is TRBV4-3 and J is TRBJ1-4, with TRBD1 matching 7 bases. CDR3 length: 15 amino acids. After removal of 1 base from V and 15 bases from J, the junction contained 14 bases not matched to a gene. The germline V gene encodes CDR1 LGHNA and CDR2 YSLEER. In nucleotides, the CDR3 is TGCGCCAGCAGCCAAGTTATAGGGGGCGAGTTTAGATTGTTTTTT. It yields the protein CASSQVIGGEFRLFF.

The J gene is TRBJ1-4, the V gene TRBV24-1; tentative D call: TRBD1 (6 bases). Trimming cost V 9 bases and J 1 base, with 14 bases left between them. The germline V gene encodes CDR1 KGHDR and CDR2 SFDVKD. The CDR3 sequence is 15 residues long. The CDR3 coding sequence is TGTGCCACCCCCTCGAGGGGGGGAACTAATGAAAAACTGTTTTTT. Translating gives CATPSRGGTNEKLFF.

Here the CDR3 DNA reads TGTGCCAGTAGTGTGGGACAGCATGGGGAGCAGTTCTTC. This codes for CASSVGQHGEQFF. J is TRBJ2-1 and V is TRBV19, with 7 bases fitting TRBD1. The V gene's germline CDR1 is LNHDA and CDR2 SQIVND (reference sequence). J lost 10 bases, V lost 5 bases, and 8 bases had no gene match. This CDR3 spans 13 amino acids.

The chain carries TRBV9 and TRBJ1-4; no reliable D call. Trimming removed 0 bases at V and 2 bases at J, with 5 bases between. Per the germline V gene, CDR1 is SGDLS and CDR2 is YYNGEE. The CDR3 length is 14 residues. CDR3 in DNA: TGTGCCAGCAGCGTAGGAGCTACTAATGAAAAACTGTTTTTT. Translated, it gives CASSVGATNEKLFF.

The J gene is TRBJ1-2, the V gene TRBV21-1; TRBD1 was called by the table and not checked on the DNA. TRBV21-1 is designated a pseudogene. The CDR3 totals 15 residues. This chain's CDR3 is CASSTSDRVNYGYTF. The DNA of the CDR3 is TGTGCCAGCAGCACCTCTGACAGGGTCAACTATGGCTACACCTTC.

This chain uses TRBV9 with TRBJ1-3; no firm D call. Trimming removed 4 bases from V and 0 bases from J, with 5 bases in between. Germline V gene data show CDR1 as SGDLS and CDR2 as YYNGEE. This CDR3 region has 13 residues. CDR3 in amino acids: CASSTYSGNTIYF. As DNA, the CDR3 is TGTGCCAGCAGCACCTACTCTGGAAACACCATATATTTT.

V and J are TRBV5-4 and TRBJ2-2; TRBD1 matches at 12 bases. The V and J ends lost 4 bases and 2 bases, in that order; junction bases with no gene match: 12. This CDR3 is 19 amino acids long. Germline V lookup: CDR1 SGHNT, CDR2 YYREEE (reference sequence). The CDR3 DNA sequence: TGTGCCAGCAGCAAAACCGGGACAGGGGGCGTTTTTAACACCGGGGAGCTGTTTTTT. Residues: CASSKTGTGGVFNTGELFF.

The CDR3 region is CASSLKPGPNAYEQYF. The DNA for the CDR3 is TGCGCCAGCAGCCTAAAACCAGGGCCGAATGCCTACGAGCAGTACTTC. V and J are TRBV4-3 and TRBJ2-7, with a possible D match to TRBD1 (5 bases). The CDR3 runs to 16 residues. Trimming took 4 bases from V and 2 from J, leaving 18 bases between them. CDR1 LGHNA and CDR2 YSLEER come from the germline V gene.

The rearrangement links TRBV5-4 to TRBJ2-3, with 11 bases that match TRBD2. With V trimmed by 4 bases and J by 0 bases, 7 bases remained unmatched. There are 17 residues in the CDR3. Germline V lookup: CDR1 SGHNT, CDR2 YYREEE (reference sequence). The CDR3 loop is CASSLRLAGPSTDTQYF. DNA for the CDR3: TGTGCCAGCAGCCTGAGACTAGCGGGGCCTAGCACAGATACGCAGTATTTT.

This clone was observed a handful of times. The J gene is TRBJ1-2, the V gene TRBV5-4; 7 bases line up with TRBD1. V dropped 4 bases and J dropped 4; count of bases not matched to a gene: 13. This CDR3 region has 16 residues. CDR1 is SGHNT, CDR2 YYREEE, per germline (reference sequence). Here the CDR3 DNA reads TGTGCCAGCAGCGCGGGGAGACAGGGAGAACGCTATGGCTACACCTTC. Its translation: CASSAGRQGERYGYTF.

The chain joins TRBV4-1 to TRBJ2-2; 11 nucleotides match TRBD1. The germline V gene has CDR1 MGHRA and CDR2 YSYEKL. There are 17 residues in the CDR3. Trimming cost V 0 bases and J 2 bases; bases outside gene matches: 2. CDR3: CASSQDGQGANTGELFF. CDR3 nucleotide sequence: TGCGCCAGCAGCCAAGACGGACAGGGGGCCAACACCGGGGAGCTGTTTTTT.

The gene calls are TRBV29-1 and TRBJ2-3; 7 nucleotides line up with TRBD1. The CDR3 runs 15 residues. The J segment lost 3 bases and the V segment lost 2 bases, leaving 8 bases of the junction unmatched. Germline CDR1 SQVTM, CDR2 ANQGSEA. The CDR3 bases are TGCAGCGTTGAAATGGGTAGGGGGCAAACAGATACGCAGTATTTT. It translates to CSVEMGRGQTDTQYF.

This chain uses TRBV5-1 with TRBJ2-1; 8 bases line up with TRBD1. Trimming removed 4 bases from V and 5 bases from J; junction bases left unmatched: 8. There are 15 residues in the CDR3. Germline V gives CDR1 SGHRS, CDR2 YFSETQ. The CDR3 bases are TGCGCCAGCAGCGTGACAGGGGAGACGGACAATGAGCAGTTCTTC. Translated, it gives CASSVTGETDNEQFF.

The chain carries TRBV2 and TRBJ2-5, with a weak D call TRBD1 (6 bases). CDR3 size: 13 residues. Trimming left V 6 bases short and J 2 bases short, with 10 bases between. Germline CDR1 reads SNHLY; CDR2 reads FYNNEI. The CDR3 nucleotides read TGTGCCAGCAGGGACAGCCGACAAGAGACCCAGTACTTC. Residues: CASRDSRQETQYF.

The V and J genes are TRBV6-6 and TRBJ2-1; TRBD2 matches at 7 bases. CDR1 MNHNY and CDR2 SVGAGI come from the germline V gene (reference sequence). This CDR3 is 12 amino acids long. V was clipped by 2 bases and J by 14 bases; unmatched bases: 6. DNA for the CDR3: TGTGCCAGCAGTTACGATGTCCGGGGGGAGTTCTTC. It codes for CASSYDVRGEFF.

In nucleotides, the CDR3 is TGTGCCAGTAAGAACCCTTGGGGGCAGGCTAAGAACACTGAAGCTTTCTTT. Its translation is CASKNPWGQAKNTEAFF. The rearrangement links TRBV19 to TRBJ1-1; maybe TRBD1 (6 bases). The CDR3 runs 17 residues. Per the germline V gene, CDR1 is LNHDA and CDR2 is SQIVND (reference sequence). V lost 7 bases to trimming and J lost 1 base, with 22 bases between them.

This rearrangement joins TRBV20-1 to TRBJ2-1, with D hard to call. Trimming cost V 6 bases and J 7 bases, with 7 bases left between them. CDR1 is DFQATT and CDR2 is SNEGSKA in the germline V gene (reference sequence). CDR3 length equals 10 residues. The DNA of the CDR3 is TGCAGTGCCAGGCAGAATGAGCAGTTCTTC. It translates to CSARQNEQFF.

The chain recombines TRBV2 with TRBJ2-7, with D perhaps TRBD1 (5 bases). The CDR3 sequence is 13 residues long. Trimming removed 6 bases at V and 1 base at J, with 10 bases between. Looked up from germline, CDR1 is SNHLY and CDR2 is FYNNEI. CDR3 coding DNA: TGTGCCAGCAGGGCCCGACAGTCCTACGAGCAGTACTTC. Translated, it gives CASRARQSYEQYF.

V usage is TRBV4-1 and J usage is TRBJ1-5; TRBD1 is a possible D gene (6 bases). CDR1 and CDR2 (germline): MGHRA, YSYEKL. This CDR3 is built from 15 residues. The V and J ends lost 0 bases and 4 bases respectively, with 10 bases between them. CDR3 in amino acids: CASSQDQGSNQPQHF. CDR3 DNA: TGCGCCAGCAGCCAAGATCAGGGGAGTAATCAGCCCCAGCATTTT.

This clone has just one count. V is TRBV19 and J is TRBJ1-1; 8 bases are a match to TRBD1. V gave up 5 bases and J gave up 4 bases; unmatched junction bases: 6. The CDR3 covers 14 residues. Germline CDR1 and CDR2: LNHDA and SQIVND (reference sequence). The CDR3 bases are TGTGCCAGTAGTGCAACAGGGGGTGCCACTGAAGCTTTCTTT. It is translated as CASSATGGATEAFF.